This TCR beta chain was sequenced in a study of graft-versus-host responses after intestinal transplantation. Findings and caveats of the study: Allografts from individuals with graft-donor T cell macrochimerism displayed high graft-versus-host to host-versus-graft clonal ratios. GvH clones were identified in recipient marrow, with some first appearing in ileum or blood.

Using immunoSEQ multiplex PCR, the repertoire was profiled, and TCRdb retains in-frame clones only, with some absent. The sample records approximately 89,000 clones, roughly 91% being singletons. CDR3 size: 17 residues. V gave up 0 bases and J gave up 4 bases, with 18 bases separating them. The germline V gene has CDR1 SNHLY and CDR2 FYNNEI. This clone was counted a single time. Its cognate antigen is unknown. The J gene is TRBJ1-2, the V gene TRBV2; possibly TRBD1 for D (5 bases). The receptor comes from a human donor who was the organ donor for an intestinal transplant. Sequenced material: unstimulated CD8+ T cells sorted from spleen or lymph node cells, taken before transplant. The CDR3 nucleotides read TGTGCCAGCAGTGAAGCGCTTGAGGCCAGGGAGGGCTATGGCTACACCTTC. This sequence encodes CASSEALEAREGYGYTF.